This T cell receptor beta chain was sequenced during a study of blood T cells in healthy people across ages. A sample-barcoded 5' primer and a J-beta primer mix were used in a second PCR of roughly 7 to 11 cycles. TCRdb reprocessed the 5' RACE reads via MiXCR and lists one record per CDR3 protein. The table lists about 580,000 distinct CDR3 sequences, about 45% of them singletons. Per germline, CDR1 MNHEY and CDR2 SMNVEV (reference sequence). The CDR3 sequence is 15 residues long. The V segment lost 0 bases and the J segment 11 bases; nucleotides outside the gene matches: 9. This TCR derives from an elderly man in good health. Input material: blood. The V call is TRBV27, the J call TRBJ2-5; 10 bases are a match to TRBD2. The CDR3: CASSLSISLAGEQYF. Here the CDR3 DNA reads TGTGCCAGCAGTTTATCGATAAGCCTAGCGGGAGAGCAGTACTTC.